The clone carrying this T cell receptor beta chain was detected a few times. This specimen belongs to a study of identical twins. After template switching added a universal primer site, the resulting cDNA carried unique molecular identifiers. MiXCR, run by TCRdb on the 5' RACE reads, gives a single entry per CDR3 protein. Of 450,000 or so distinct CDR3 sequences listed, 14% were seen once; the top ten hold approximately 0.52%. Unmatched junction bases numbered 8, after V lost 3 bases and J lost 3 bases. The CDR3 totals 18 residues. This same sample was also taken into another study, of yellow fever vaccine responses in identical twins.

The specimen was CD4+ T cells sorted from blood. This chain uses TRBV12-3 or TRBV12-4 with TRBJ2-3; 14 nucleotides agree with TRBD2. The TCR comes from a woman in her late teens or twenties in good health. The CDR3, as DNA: TGTGCCAGCAGTTTGACTAGCGGGAGGGCTATTCTTACAGATACGCAGTATTTT. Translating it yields CASSLTSGRAILTDTQYF.